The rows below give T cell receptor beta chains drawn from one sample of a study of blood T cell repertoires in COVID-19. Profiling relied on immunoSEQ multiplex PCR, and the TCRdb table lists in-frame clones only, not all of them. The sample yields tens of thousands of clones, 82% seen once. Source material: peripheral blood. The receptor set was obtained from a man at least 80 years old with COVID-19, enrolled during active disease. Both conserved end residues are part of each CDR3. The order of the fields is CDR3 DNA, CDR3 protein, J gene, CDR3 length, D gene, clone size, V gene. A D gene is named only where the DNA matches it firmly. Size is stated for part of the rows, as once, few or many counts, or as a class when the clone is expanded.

CDR3nt: TGCGCCAGCAGCTTGGGGGACACTTCAGGCGACACTGAAGCTTTCTTT; CDR3aa: CASSLGDTSGDTEAFF; j_gene: TRBJ1-1; len: 16; d_gene: .; abundance: once; v_gene: TRBV5-1
CDR3nt: TGTGCCAGCAGCGAAAGGACTAGCGGTTCCAATGAGCAGTTCTTC; CDR3aa: CASSERTSGSNEQFF; j_gene: TRBJ2-1; len: 15; d_gene: TRBD2; abundance: once; v_gene: TRBV9
CDR3nt: TGTGCCAGCAGCCAAGACGTGGACTCGCCCCAGCATTTT; CDR3aa: CASSQDVDSPQHF; j_gene: TRBJ1-5; len: 13; d_gene: .; abundance: .; v_gene: TRBV3-1/TRBV3-2
CDR3nt: TGTGCCAGCAGCTTGGGCCCAGATCAGCCCCAGCATTTT; CDR3aa: CASSLGPDQPQHF; j_gene: TRBJ1-5; len: 13; d_gene: .; abundance: .; v_gene: TRBV5-6
CDR3nt: TGTGCCAGCAGTGGACTAGCGGGAACGGGGCGGTATTTT; CDR3aa: CASSGLAGTGRYF; j_gene: TRBJ2-3; len: 13; d_gene: TRBD2; abundance: .; v_gene: TRBV2
CDR3nt: TGTGCCACCAGCAGAGATCCGACAGGGTGGGAGACCCAGTACTTC; CDR3aa: CATSRDPTGWETQYF; j_gene: TRBJ2-5; len: 15; d_gene: TRBD1; abundance: .; v_gene: TRBV15
CDR3nt: TGCGCCAGCAGCTCACAGGGTGCACAAAACATTCAGTACTTC; CDR3aa: CASSSQGAQNIQYF; j_gene: TRBJ2-4; len: 14; d_gene: .; abundance: .; v_gene: TRBV5-1
CDR3nt: TGTGCCAGCCGGCCCTTGGGACAGTCTTATAGCAATCAGCCCCAGCATTTT; CDR3aa: CASRPLGQSYSNQPQHF; j_gene: TRBJ1-5; len: 17; d_gene: TRBD1; abundance: .; v_gene: TRBV5-6
CDR3nt: TGTGCCAGCAGTTTTGCAGAAAAAAAACTGTTTTTT; CDR3aa: CASSFAEKKLFF; j_gene: TRBJ1-4; len: 12; d_gene: .; abundance: .; v_gene: TRBV28
CDR3nt: TGTGCCACCAGCAGAGATTATGGGGGGAATTCACCCCTCCACTTT; CDR3aa: CATSRDYGGNSPLHF; j_gene: TRBJ1-6; len: 15; d_gene: .; abundance: .; v_gene: TRBV15
CDR3nt: TGTGCCACCAGTGATCTGGGACTGACCTATGGCTACACCTTC; CDR3aa: CATSDLGLTYGYTF; j_gene: TRBJ1-2; len: 14; d_gene: .; abundance: .; v_gene: TRBV24-1
CDR3nt: TGTGCCAGCAGCTTGAGACAACTTGGTGGGGAGACCCAGTACTTC; CDR3aa: CASSLRQLGGETQYF; j_gene: TRBJ2-5; len: 15; d_gene: .; abundance: .; v_gene: TRBV5-6
CDR3nt: TGTGCCAGTTCGGACAGGTGGCCCGGGGAGCTGTTTTTT; CDR3aa: CASSDRWPGELFF; j_gene: TRBJ2-2; len: 13; d_gene: TRBD1; abundance: .; v_gene: TRBV19
CDR3nt: TGCGCCAGCAGTCTACTAATGAGCCAGGACAGAGAAAACTATGGCTACACCTTC; CDR3aa: CASSLLMSQDRENYGYTF; j_gene: TRBJ1-2; len: 18; d_gene: .; abundance: .; v_gene: TRBV23-1
CDR3nt: TGTGCCAGCAGCCGTCCGGGACAGGGCTACAATGAGCAGTTCTTC; CDR3aa: CASSRPGQGYNEQFF; j_gene: TRBJ2-1; len: 15; d_gene: TRBD1; abundance: .; v_gene: TRBV11-2
CDR3nt: TGTGCCAGCAGTTCACAGGGATATGGCTACACCTTC; CDR3aa: CASSSQGYGYTF; j_gene: TRBJ1-2; len: 12; d_gene: .; abundance: .; v_gene: TRBV6-6
CDR3nt: TGTGCCAGCAGCTTGGTGGGGGGATCTGGAAACACCATATATTTT; CDR3aa: CASSLVGGSGNTIYF; j_gene: TRBJ1-3; len: 15; d_gene: .; abundance: .; v_gene: TRBV5-4
CDR3nt: TGTGCCAGCAGTCGCCGGGACAGGGGCTCAACCACTGAAGCTTTCTTT; CDR3aa: CASSRRDRGSTTEAFF; j_gene: TRBJ1-1; len: 16; d_gene: TRBD1; abundance: .; v_gene: TRBV27
CDR3nt: TGTGCCAGTATCCAAACCGGACAGTGGGTCGGGCCCCAGCATTTT; CDR3aa: CASIQTGQWVGPQHF; j_gene: TRBJ1-5; len: 15; d_gene: .; abundance: .; v_gene: TRBV19
CDR3nt: TGTGCCAGCAGTGAAAAGCTAGTGAACACTGAAGCTTTCTTT; CDR3aa: CASSEKLVNTEAFF; j_gene: TRBJ1-1; len: 14; d_gene: .; abundance: .; v_gene: TRBV6-1
CDR3nt: TGTGCCAGCAGTTTGAACGGGGCCCCGGGGGACCAGTACTTC; CDR3aa: CASSLNGAPGDQYF; j_gene: TRBJ2-5; len: 14; d_gene: .; abundance: .; v_gene: TRBV28
CDR3nt: TGTGCCAGCAAAGGGGGGGGAGAGACCCAGTACTTC; CDR3aa: CASKGGGETQYF; j_gene: TRBJ2-5; len: 12; d_gene: .; abundance: once; v_gene: TRBV12-3/TRBV12-4
CDR3nt: TGTGCCTGGAGTAATGGGCTAGCGGGCAATGAGCAGTTCTTC; CDR3aa: CAWSNGLAGNEQFF; j_gene: TRBJ2-1; len: 14; d_gene: TRBD2; abundance: .; v_gene: TRBV30
CDR3nt: TGCGCCAGCAGCCAAACGTGGACAGGGGGCAATCAGCCCCAGCATTTT; CDR3aa: CASSQTWTGGNQPQHF; j_gene: TRBJ1-5; len: 16; d_gene: TRBD1; abundance: few; v_gene: TRBV4-1
CDR3nt: TGTGCCAGCAGTTTGGGCAGGGGTCGGGCAGATACGCAGTATTTT; CDR3aa: CASSLGRGRADTQYF; j_gene: TRBJ2-3; len: 15; d_gene: .; abundance: .; v_gene: TRBV6-2/TRBV6-3
CDR3nt: TGCAGCGGGAAGGGACTAGCGGGAGCCACAGATACGCAGTATTTT; CDR3aa: CSGKGLAGATDTQYF; j_gene: TRBJ2-3; len: 15; d_gene: TRBD2; abundance: once; v_gene: TRBV29-1
CDR3nt: TGTGCCAGTGCAAAGAGTATGAACACTGAAGCTTTCTTT; CDR3aa: CASAKSMNTEAFF; j_gene: TRBJ1-1; len: 13; d_gene: .; abundance: .; v_gene: TRBV19
CDR3nt: TGTGCCAGCAGCAAAAATTCAGGGCAGAAGGATCAGCCCCAGCATTTT; CDR3aa: CASSKNSGQKDQPQHF; j_gene: TRBJ1-5; len: 16; d_gene: .; abundance: .; v_gene: TRBV21-1
CDR3nt: TGTGCCACCAGTGACCCAGGCTCTCTTAGTGGCGAGCAGTACTTC; CDR3aa: CATSDPGSLSGEQYF; j_gene: TRBJ2-7; len: 15; d_gene: .; abundance: .; v_gene: TRBV24-1
CDR3nt: TGTGCCAGCTCACAGGGGAACGTTAATGAAAAACTGTTTTTT; CDR3aa: CASSQGNVNEKLFF; j_gene: TRBJ1-4; len: 14; d_gene: .; abundance: .; v_gene: TRBV18
CDR3nt: TGCGCCAGCAGCCACGTGACTAGCGGGGCAGACCAAGAGACCCAGTACTTC; CDR3aa: CASSHVTSGADQETQYF; j_gene: TRBJ2-5; len: 17; d_gene: TRBD2; abundance: .; v_gene: TRBV4-1
CDR3nt: TGTGCCAGCAGTTACCTTCTAGCGGGTGAACCCACAGATACGCAGTATTTT; CDR3aa: CASSYLLAGEPTDTQYF; j_gene: TRBJ2-3; len: 17; d_gene: TRBD2; abundance: .; v_gene: TRBV6-2/TRBV6-3
CDR3nt: TGCGCCAGCGGAGTGAGGGGCACAGATACGCAGTATTTT; CDR3aa: CASGVRGTDTQYF; j_gene: TRBJ2-3; len: 13; d_gene: .; abundance: .; v_gene: TRBV10-1
CDR3nt: TGTGCCAGCAGCGTATTACAGGGGGCGTGGGAGACCCAGTACTTC; CDR3aa: CASSVLQGAWETQYF; j_gene: TRBJ2-5; len: 15; d_gene: TRBD1; abundance: .; v_gene: TRBV9
CDR3nt: TGTGCCTGGAGCCCAAGGGGGCTAGCTAGCACAGATACGCAGTATTTT; CDR3aa: CAWSPRGLASTDTQYF; j_gene: TRBJ2-3; len: 16; d_gene: TRBD1; abundance: few; v_gene: TRBV30
CDR3nt: TGTGCCACCAGTGATTTGCAGGGACTAGCGGGATCGTCTAGCACAGATACGCAGTATTTT; CDR3aa: CATSDLQGLAGSSSTDTQYF; j_gene: TRBJ2-3; len: 20; d_gene: TRBD2; abundance: .; v_gene: TRBV24-1
CDR3nt: TGTGCCAGCAGTACACCAGGGACAGGGGTCACCAAAAACATTCAGTACTTC; CDR3aa: CASSTPGTGVTKNIQYF; j_gene: TRBJ2-4; len: 17; d_gene: TRBD1; abundance: .; v_gene: TRBV28
CDR3nt: TGTGCCAGCAGTGGACACGGTCAGGGTGAAAAACTGTTTTTT; CDR3aa: CASSGHGQGEKLFF; j_gene: TRBJ1-4; len: 14; d_gene: .; abundance: .; v_gene: TRBV6-2/TRBV6-3
CDR3nt: TGCGCCAGCAGCAACAGGGGCGATCGTCTGAACACTGAAGCTTTCTTT; CDR3aa: CASSNRGDRLNTEAFF; j_gene: TRBJ1-1; len: 16; d_gene: TRBD1; abundance: .; v_gene: TRBV5-1
CDR3nt: TGTGCCAGCAGGCGTACTACAGGTGGGGACACCGGGGAGCTGTTTTTT; CDR3aa: CASRRTTGGDTGELFF; j_gene: TRBJ2-2; len: 16; d_gene: .; abundance: .; v_gene: TRBV7-9
CDR3nt: TGTGCCAGCAGCTTCAGACAGGGGGCGGTCAATGGCTACACCTTC; CDR3aa: CASSFRQGAVNGYTF; j_gene: TRBJ1-2; len: 15; d_gene: TRBD1; abundance: .; v_gene: TRBV5-6
CDR3nt: TGTGCCAGCAGTCCAACCGGACTCACCACAGATACGCAGTATTTT; CDR3aa: CASSPTGLTTDTQYF; j_gene: TRBJ2-3; len: 15; d_gene: .; abundance: .; v_gene: TRBV28
CDR3nt: TGTGCCAGCAGCCCGACTAGCGGGGGGCTATACGAGCAGTACTTC; CDR3aa: CASSPTSGGLYEQYF; j_gene: TRBJ2-7; len: 15; d_gene: TRBD2; abundance: once; v_gene: TRBV7-9
CDR3nt: TGCAGTGCGGGGACTACAGATACGCAGTATTTT; CDR3aa: CSAGTTDTQYF; j_gene: TRBJ2-3; len: 11; d_gene: .; abundance: .; v_gene: TRBV20-1
CDR3nt: TGTGCCAGCAGAGACAGGGACTATGGCTACACCTTC; CDR3aa: CASRDRDYGYTF; j_gene: TRBJ1-2; len: 12; d_gene: TRBD1; abundance: .; v_gene: TRBV2
CDR3nt: TGTGCTAGTGGTTTGGGGGCCGACACTGAAGCTTTCTTT; CDR3aa: CASGLGADTEAFF; j_gene: TRBJ1-1; len: 13; d_gene: .; abundance: few; v_gene: TRBV12-5
CDR3nt: TGTGCCACCCGTCGGGGGACAGGGGGTCCTGAGCAGTTCTTC; CDR3aa: CATRRGTGGPEQFF; j_gene: TRBJ2-1; len: 14; d_gene: TRBD1; abundance: .; v_gene: TRBV5-6
CDR3nt: TGTGCCAGCAGCGCCCGCGCCCCTGAAAAACTGTTTTTT; CDR3aa: CASSARAPEKLFF; j_gene: TRBJ1-4; len: 13; d_gene: .; abundance: once; v_gene: TRBV14
CDR3nt: TGTGCCAGCAGCCAATCGGGGGAGCAGTACTTC; CDR3aa: CASSQSGEQYF; j_gene: TRBJ2-7; len: 11; d_gene: .; abundance: .; v_gene: TRBV3-1/TRBV3-2
CDR3nt: TGTGCCAGTAGTACACAGGGATTCCAAGAGACCCAGTACTTC; CDR3aa: CASSTQGFQETQYF; j_gene: TRBJ2-5; len: 14; d_gene: .; abundance: .; v_gene: TRBV19
CDR3nt: TGTGCCACCAGCAGAAGAGAGGGTGAGCAGTTCTTC; CDR3aa: CATSRREGEQFF; j_gene: TRBJ2-1; len: 12; d_gene: .; abundance: .; v_gene: TRBV15
CDR3nt: TGTGCCAGCAGGATACTACAGGGGGCGGGCGGGGAGCTGTTTTTT; CDR3aa: CASRILQGAGGELFF; j_gene: TRBJ2-2; len: 15; d_gene: TRBD1; abundance: .; v_gene: TRBV7-8
CDR3nt: TGTGCCAGCAGCTTAGTCCCCAGCGCCGGGGATGAGCAGTTCTTC; CDR3aa: CASSLVPSAGDEQFF; j_gene: TRBJ2-1; len: 15; d_gene: .; abundance: few; v_gene: TRBV7-8
CDR3nt: TGTGCCAGCACCACGTCTCTTTCCGCTAAAGACAGGGGCCCCTACGAGCAGTACTTC; CDR3aa: CASTTSLSAKDRGPYEQYF; j_gene: TRBJ2-7; len: 19; d_gene: TRBD1; abundance: .; v_gene: TRBV27
CDR3nt: TGTGCCAGTAAACTCAGGGGGACTAATGAAAAACTGTTTTTT; CDR3aa: CASKLRGTNEKLFF; j_gene: TRBJ1-4; len: 14; d_gene: TRBD1; abundance: .; v_gene: TRBV19